Listed below are T cell receptor beta chains from one sample, sequenced in a study of T cell responses to AZD1222 COVID-19 vaccine. This table comes from immunoSEQ multiplex PCR, and its TCRdb copy is limited to in-frame clones, with some not included. Of about 120,000 clones in the sample, about 90% were seen once. The sequencing here drew on peripheral blood, taken on day 0 of AZD1222 vaccination. The receptors were gathered from an adult in good health. The CDR3 runs from the conserved cysteine through the conserved F or W. The order of the fields is J gene, V gene, D gene, clone size, CDR3 protein, CDR3 DNA. A D gene is named only where the DNA matches it firmly. Expanded clones get a size class; other rows say once, few or many, or leave the size out.

TRBJ1-5 | TRBV6-2/TRBV6-3 | TRBD1 | - | CASSYADRGDGRPQHF | TGTGCCAGCAGTTACGCGGACAGGGGGGACGGCCGGCCCCAGCATTTT
TRBJ1-6 | TRBV5-1 | - | - | CASSPGLLYNSPLHF | TGCGCCAGCAGTCCGGGTCTCCTTTATAATTCACCCCTCCACTTT
TRBJ2-5 | TRBV4-1 | - | - | CASSQDPGGALQETQYF | TGCGCCAGCAGCCAAGATCCTGGAGGGGCCCTTCAAGAGACCCAGTACTTC
TRBJ2-2 | TRBV27 | TRBD1 | - | CASSLFQGAGGELFF | TGTGCCAGCAGTCTCTTCCAGGGGGCGGGCGGGGAGCTGTTTTTT
TRBJ2-5 | TRBV7-9 | TRBD1 | - | CASSQGQGGETQYF | TGTGCCAGCAGCCAGGGACAGGGAGGGGAGACCCAGTACTTC
TRBJ1-6 | TRBV5-6 | - | - | CASSRGGSPLHF | TGTGCCAGCAGTCGGGGAGGGTCACCCCTCCACTTT
TRBJ2-1 | TRBV30 | TRBD1 | - | CAWSLNRQGRFF | TGTGCCTGGAGTCTAAACCGACAGGGACGGTTCTTC
TRBJ1-5 | TRBV28 | TRBD1 | once | CASRIGQGNQPQHF | TGTGCCAGCAGGATCGGACAGGGGAATCAGCCCCAGCATTTT
TRBJ2-7 | TRBV6-5 | - | - | CASSYSEGSAYEQYF | TGTGCCAGCAGTTACTCGGAGGGGTCCGCCTACGAGCAGTACTTC
TRBJ1-2 | TRBV19 | TRBD1 | - | CASSAWTGQGSNYGYTF | TGTGCCAGTAGTGCCTGGACCGGACAGGGCTCTAACTATGGCTACACCTTC
TRBJ2-7 | TRBV28 | - | - | CASSRTKNHDEQYF | TGTGCCAGCAGTCGCACGAAGAATCATGACGAGCAGTACTTC
TRBJ1-1 | TRBV28 | - | - | CASSFSGRSTEAFF | TGTGCCAGCAGTTTCTCGGGGCGTAGCACTGAAGCTTTCTTT
TRBJ1-2 | TRBV3-1/TRBV3-2 | - | - | CASSQGRVYGYTF | TGTGCCAGCAGCCAAGGACGGGTCTATGGCTACACCTTC
TRBJ1-1 | TRBV6-5 | TRBD1 | - | CASRDRGRNTEAFF | TGTGCCAGCAGGGACAGGGGGAGGAACACTGAAGCTTTCTTT
TRBJ2-5 | TRBV5-8 | - | - | CASSLRRTIQETQYF | TGTGCCAGCAGCTTGAGACGGACGATCCAAGAGACCCAGTACTTC
TRBJ2-1 | TRBV11-2 | TRBD2 | - | CASRSLSGRAVNEQFF | TGTGCCAGCAGATCTCTTAGCGGGAGGGCCGTCAATGAGCAGTTCTTC
TRBJ1-5 | TRBV27 | - | - | CASSLSGGGVGQPQHF | TGTGCCAGCAGTTTATCGGGAGGGGGAGTTGGTCAGCCCCAGCATTTT
TRBJ2-7 | TRBV3-1/TRBV3-2 | TRBD2 | - | CASSPPGTRAYEQYF | TGTGCCAGCAGCCCTCCCGGGACTAGAGCCTACGAGCAGTACTTC
TRBJ1-3 | TRBV6-5 | - | - | CASTNLASGNTIYF | TGTGCCAGCACGAACCTAGCGTCTGGAAACACCATATATTTT
TRBJ2-3 | TRBV3-1/TRBV3-2 | - | once | CASSTRGRAGDTQYF | TGTGCCAGCAGCACCAGGGGGAGGGCAGGAGATACGCAGTATTTT
TRBJ2-1 | TRBV6-2/TRBV6-3 | - | - | CASSYQGGVSYNEQFF | TGTGCCAGCAGTTACCAAGGCGGGGTCTCCTACAATGAGCAGTTCTTC
TRBJ1-1 | TRBV12-3/TRBV12-4 | - | few | CASSTSGGLAFF | TGTGCCAGCAGCACCTCGGGCGGCTTAGCTTTCTTT
TRBJ2-7 | TRBV10-1 | TRBD1 | few | CASSLDRVSLNEQYF | TGCGCCAGCAGCCTGGACAGGGTCTCATTGAACGAGCAGTACTTC
TRBJ1-5 | TRBV7-9 | - | - | CASSLREAPQHF | TGTGCCAGCAGCTTAAGGGAGGCGCCCCAGCATTTT
TRBJ2-2 | TRBV21-1 | - | - | CASSKGRGITGELFF | TGTGCCAGCAGCAAGGGGAGGGGGATAACCGGGGAGCTGTTTTTT
TRBJ1-1 | TRBV2 | TRBD1 | - | CASSIGQGDTEAFF | TGTGCCAGCAGTATCGGACAGGGGGACACTGAAGCTTTCTTT
TRBJ1-4 | TRBV3-1/TRBV3-2 | - | - | CASSLRASEEKLFF | TGTGCCAGCAGTCTCAGGGCCTCTGAGGAAAAACTGTTTTTT
TRBJ1-6 | TRBV11-3 | - | few | CASSLNGGDSPLHF | TGTGCCAGCAGCCTAAATGGGGGCGATTCACCCCTCCACTTT
TRBJ2-1 | TRBV5-6 | TRBD1 | - | CASSVRDRGFDNEQFF | TGTGCCAGCAGCGTCCGGGACAGGGGTTTCGACAATGAGCAGTTCTTC
TRBJ1-4 | TRBV2 | - | - | CASNQGTNEKLFF | TGTGCCAGCAATCAGGGAACTAATGAAAAACTGTTTTTT
TRBJ1-2 | TRBV27 | - | - | CASSFASRPYGYTF | TGTGCCAGCAGTTTCGCAAGCAGGCCTTATGGCTACACCTTC
TRBJ2-3 | TRBV7-8 | TRBD2 | - | CASSLLAGGGNTQYF | TGTGCCAGCAGCTTGCTAGCGGGAGGGGGTAATACGCAGTATTTT
TRBJ2-6 | TRBV28 | - | - | CASSLVSGANVLTF | TGTGCCAGCAGTTTGGTCTCTGGGGCCAACGTCCTGACTTTC
TRBJ1-1 | TRBV28 | - | - | CASSLRARLRDTEAFF | TGTGCCAGCAGTTTAAGGGCCAGGTTAAGGGACACTGAAGCTTTCTTT
TRBJ1-6 | TRBV5-8 | TRBD1 | - | CASSSWTGGYNSPLHF | TGTGCCAGCAGCTCCTGGACAGGGGGCTATAATTCACCCCTCCACTTT
TRBJ1-1 | TRBV30 | - | - | CAWRGRATEAFF | TGTGCCTGGAGAGGCAGGGCCACTGAAGCTTTCTTT
TRBJ2-7 | TRBV18 | TRBD2 | - | CASSPLLAGVTEQYF | TGTGCCAGCTCACCACTACTAGCGGGAGTTACCGAGCAGTACTTC
TRBJ1-2 | TRBV29-1 | - | - | CSVDGQLSGYTF | TGCAGCGTTGACGGGCAGCTGTCTGGCTACACCTTC
TRBJ2-7 | TRBV28 | - | - | CASSLVGGMTYEQYF | TGTGCCAGCAGTTTGGTGGGCGGGATGACCTACGAGCAGTACTTC
TRBJ1-1 | TRBV27 | - | - | CASSPVRLNTEAFF | TGTGCCAGCAGTCCGGTAAGGTTGAACACTGAAGCTTTCTTT
TRBJ1-1 | TRBV7-9 | - | - | CASSLSRVGTEAFF | TGTGCCAGCAGCTTAAGTCGGGTAGGCACTGAAGCTTTCTTT
TRBJ2-2 | TRBV7-9 | TRBD1 | - | CASSPQGPLTGELFF | TGTGCCAGCAGCCCACAGGGGCCACTCACCGGGGAGCTGTTTTTT
TRBJ1-4 | TRBV27 | - | - | CASSFLRDINEKLFF | TGTGCCAGCAGTTTCCTCAGGGATATTAATGAAAAACTGTTTTTT
TRBJ1-5 | TRBV30 | - | few | CAWTDRTSVNQPQHF | TGTGCCTGGACCGACCGAACATCGGTAAATCAGCCCCAGCATTTT
TRBJ1-2 | TRBV7-6 | TRBD1 | - | CASSQDRGYGYTF | TGTGCCAGCAGCCAGGACAGGGGCTATGGCTACACCTTC